The clone carrying this T cell receptor beta chain showed up just a few times. The CDR3 extends over 16 amino acids. Participant age was roughly 18 to 90 years, and participants resided in fewer than 30 US areas. Under the authors' procedure: It was from reference gene primer amplification that nucleated cell counts were estimated. Generated by immunoSEQ multiplex PCR, the TCRdb table keeps only in-frame clones and is missing some. V, J and clone size are taken as reported in that table, and D and trimming were inferred from the DNA itself. Here the sample spans a few hundred thousand clones, around four fifths being singletons. This sample is part of a study of blood T cell repertoires in COVID-19. Background on the study: PBMCs, B-cell-depleted T cells, or T cells provided the cDNA or gDNA that made up the material.

The sequenced material came from PBMCs or T cells enriched from blood (not recorded which). This TCR derives from a man in his forties or fifties who had recovered from COVID-19. The V call is TRBV21-1, the J call TRBJ2-6; the table assigns TRBD2, which was not confirmed against the DNA. TRBV21-1 is shown as a pseudogene. Here the CDR3 reads CASSTSGSSGANVLTF. CDR3 sequence (DNA): TGTGCCAGCAGTACTAGCGGTAGTAGTGGGGCCAACGTCCTGACTTTC.